The 6 T cell receptor beta chains given below trace back to one sample, sequenced in a study of blood T cell repertoires in COVID-19. Libraries were prepared by immunoSEQ multiplex PCR; TCRdb keeps only in-frame clonotypes and omits some of them. This sample yields about 62,000 clones, of which approximately 90% are seen a single time; around 3.6% belongs to the top ten. Sequencing was performed on peripheral blood. The receptors were gathered from a human donor in a cohort sampled during active COVID-19.

The chain couples TRBV9 to TRBJ2-3; possibly TRBD2 for D (7 bases). The CDR3 is made up of 16 amino acids. Looked up from germline, CDR1 is SGDLS and CDR2 is YYNGEE. With 4 bases removed from V and 5 bases from J, the gap between germline ends came to 20 bases. CDR3 residues: CASSKQWGGIQDTQYF. The CDR3 DNA follows: TGTGCCAGCAGCAAACAGTGGGGGGGCATTCAAGATACGCAGTATTTT.

V is TRBV3-1 (or the pseudogene TRBV3-2) and J is TRBJ2-3, with a tentative D call TRBD1 (5 bases). Germline V CDR1 and CDR2: LGHDT, YNNKEL (reference sequence). The CDR3 runs 12 residues. Trimming took 4 bases from V and 9 from J, leaving 11 bases between them. This CDR3 is CASSPQGITQYF. The CDR3 region has the DNA TGTGCCAGCAGCCCCCAGGGCATAACGCAGTATTTT.

The chain links TRBV7-9 to TRBJ2-2; D possibly corresponds to TRBD1 (6 bases). Germline V gene lookup returns CDR1 SEHNR and CDR2 FQNEAQ (reference sequence). This CDR3 spans 14 amino acids. Trimming shortened V by 0 bases and J by 9 bases, and 11 bases separated the two germline ends. CDR3 region: CASSLALTGWELFF. CDR3 bases: TGTGCCAGCAGCTTAGCGCTGACAGGTTGGGAGCTGTTTTTT.

This rearrangement joins TRBV4-3 to TRBJ2-7; tentative D call: TRBD2 (6 bases). Looked up from germline, CDR1 is LGHNA and CDR2 is YSLEER. Deletions cut 0 bases from V and 2 bases from J, with 11 bases between. The CDR3 length is 15 residues. The CDR3 here is CASSQEGLGAYEQYF. The CDR3 DNA sequence: TGCGCCAGCAGCCAAGAGGGACTGGGGGCCTACGAGCAGTACTTC.

The chain employs TRBV6-2 or TRBV6-3 and TRBJ1-1; D not certain. The V gene lost 2 bases and the J gene lost 1 base, with 8 bases spanning the gap. Per germline, CDR1 MNHEY and CDR2 SVGEGT. The CDR3 length is 14 residues. This CDR3 is CASSYGQPNTEAFF. The DNA for the CDR3 is TGTGCCAGCAGTTACGGGCAGCCGAACACTGAAGCTTTCTTT.

The V and J genes are TRBV10-2 and TRBJ1-6; tentatively, D is TRBD1 (6 bases). The germline gives CDR1 WSHSY, CDR2 SAAADI. The ends were cut back, 10 bases at V and 9 bases at J, with 16 bases in the middle. The CDR3 runs to 13 residues. CDR3 in amino acids: CATRGQGSSPLHF. Written as DNA, the CDR3 is TGCGCCACCAGAGGGCAGGGGTCTTCACCCCTCCACTTT.